Below are 8 T cell receptor beta chains sequenced from a single sample in a study of blood T cell repertoires in COVID-19. The protocol was immunoSEQ multiplex PCR, while the TCRdb copy is restricted to in-frame clones and leaves out a portion. The sample contains 150,000 to 200,000 clones, 60% to 80% of which appear only once. Sequencing was carried out using peripheral blood. All receptors come from a man in his sixties with active or convalescent COVID-19.

Worth noting for this clone: The same CDR3 can be traced to other DNA sequences in this sample. The chain joins TRBV5-1 to TRBJ2-7; TRBD1 aligns across 7 bases. J lost 1 base, V lost 1 base, and 5 bases had no gene match. The CDR3 consists of 15 residues. Germline V lookup: CDR1 SGHRS, CDR2 YFSETQ. This CDR3 reads CASSLKGGMSYEQYF. The CDR3 bases are TGCGCCAGCAGCTTGAAAGGGGGCATGTCCTACGAGCAGTACTTC.

CDR3 sequence (DNA): TGTGCCAGCAGTTCTTCCGGGATCTCCTCCTACGAGCAGTACTTC. This sequence encodes CASSSSGISSYEQYF. This chain connects TRBV28 to TRBJ2-7, with D maybe TRBD2 (5 bases). This CDR3 region has 15 residues. V was trimmed by 4 bases and J by 0 bases, leaving 13 bases between them. Germline CDR1 is MDHEN and CDR2 is SYDVKM.

The chain couples TRBV5-1 to TRBJ2-2; tentative D call: TRBD2 (5 bases). Germline assignment: CDR1 SGHRS and CDR2 YFSETQ. Trimming took 6 bases from V and 1 from J, leaving 10 bases between them. The CDR3 consists of 14 residues. The CDR3 sequence is CASNPAGNTGELFF. DNA of the CDR3: TGCGCCAGCAACCCGGCGGGGAACACCGGGGAGCTGTTTTTT.

This chain connects TRBV19 to TRBJ1-1; 10 bases match TRBD1. The CDR3 spans 16 residues. The junction had 12 bases not matched to a gene; V was cut back by 5 bases and J by 6 bases. CDR1 is LNHDA and CDR2 is SQIVND in the germline V gene (reference sequence). The CDR3 is CASSFTTGTGVAEAFF. The CDR3 nucleotides read TGTGCCAGTAGTTTCACGACCGGGACAGGGGTTGCTGAAGCTTTCTTT.

The chain has TRBV7-2 and TRBJ1-1; D uncertain. Trimming removed 2 bases from V and 1 base from J, with 8 bases in between. The CDR3 has 14 residues. Germline assignment: CDR1 SGHTA and CDR2 FQGNSA. CDR3: CASSLINRNTEAFF. DNA of the CDR3: TGTGCCAGCAGCTTAATAAACAGGAACACTGAAGCTTTCTTT.

This sequence joins TRBV15 and TRBJ1-5, with D tentatively TRBD1 (5 bases). The CDR3 has 16 residues. Germline V gene sequence: CDR1 LNHNV, CDR2 YYDKDF (reference sequence). V gave up 3 bases and J gave up 7 bases, with 19 bases separating them. CDR3 nucleotides: TGTGCCACCAGCAGTTGGTCAGGGTTCCGGGCCCAGCCCCAGCATTTT. It is translated as CATSSWSGFRAQPQHF.

V is TRBV29-1 and J is TRBJ2-1, with 10 bases identical to TRBD2. Trimming at V came to 1 base and at J to 8 bases, leaving 11 bases not matched to a gene. This CDR3 is 16 amino acids long. Germline CDR1 and CDR2: SQVTM and ANQGSEA. This chain's CDR3 is CSVEGTSGTGNDEQFF. CDR3 DNA: TGCAGCGTTGAAGGAACTAGCGGGACCGGGAACGATGAGCAGTTCTTC.

The chain recombines TRBV28 with TRBJ1-5, with TRBD1 matching 7 bases. J gave up 6 bases and V 3 bases, and 5 bases lay outside the gene matches. From germline, CDR1 is MDHEN and CDR2 SYDVKM. The CDR3 sequence is 14 residues long. In DNA form, the CDR3 reads TGTGCCAGCAGTTTCCAACAGGGGATTCAGCCCCAGCATTTT. It is translated as CASSFQQGIQPQHF.